A selection of T cell receptor beta chains follows, all from one sample in a study of early T cells in non-severe SARS-CoV-2 infection. MiXCR, applied by TCRdb to the 5' RACE reads, yields one record per CDR3 protein. Of over 20,000 distinct CDR3 sequences listed, 4% to 5.5% are singletons. The sequencing input was whole blood. The receptors come from an adult who was a healthcare worker with PCR-confirmed SARS-CoV-2 infection or an uninfected control (not recorded which). Each CDR3 is given with its conserved first and last residue. Each record gives: V gene, D gene, clone size, J gene, CDR3 protein, CDR3 DNA. D genes are given only for firm matches. Clone size appears in some rows only: once, few, many, or a class for an expanded clone.

TRBV7-9	.	many	TRBJ2-5	CASSPDRETQYF	TGTGCCAGCAGCCCCGACAGAGAGACCCAGTACTTC
TRBV6-2/TRBV6-3	.	once	TRBJ2-2	CASSGPGQNTGELFF	TGTGCCAGCAGTGGGCCGGGACAGAACACCGGGGAGCTGTTTTTT
TRBV18	.	many	TRBJ2-1	CASSSKEGNNEQFF	TGTGCCAGCTCCTCTAAAGAGGGTAACAATGAGCAGTTCTTC
TRBV12-3/TRBV12-4	.	.	TRBJ2-5	CASERKGTQYF	TGTGCCTCCGAGCGGAAAGGGACCCAGTACTTC
TRBV9	TRBD2	many	TRBJ2-5	CASSVVGTSGGEYQETQYF	TGTGCCAGCAGCGTAGTCGGCACTAGCGGGGGAGAGTACCAAGAGACCCAGTACTTC
TRBV7-2	.	many	TRBJ2-2	CASSPEPITGELFF	TGTGCCAGCAGCCCCGAGCCCATTACCGGGGAGCTGTTTTTT
TRBV7-9	.	many	TRBJ1-3	CASRRTGNTIYF	TGTGCCAGCAGGAGAACTGGAAACACCATATATTTT
TRBV25-1	.	many	TRBJ2-1	CASSASRGGSEQFF	TGTGCCAGCAGTGCCTCCCGTGGTGGGAGTGAGCAGTTCTTC
TRBV12-3/TRBV12-4	.	.	TRBJ2-3	CASSPSGTLSTDTQYF	TGTGCCAGCAGTCCTAGTGGGACACTTAGCACAGATACGCAGTATTTT
TRBV29-1	.	many	TRBJ2-2	CSVAADMITGELFF	TGCAGCGTGGCTGCCGACATGATCACCGGGGAGCTGTTTTTT
TRBV20-1	TRBD1	many	TRBJ1-2	CSARPQGDDGYTF	TGCAGTGCTAGACCACAGGGGGACGATGGCTACACCTTC
TRBV29-1	TRBD1	few	TRBJ2-4	CSVDTGANIQYF	TGCAGCGTTGATACAGGGGCCAACATTCAGTACTTC
TRBV7-8	TRBD1	many	TRBJ1-5	CASSPGNRGDQPQHF	TGTGCCAGCAGCCCAGGGAACAGGGGGGATCAGCCCCAGCATTTT
TRBV5-4	.	.	TRBJ2-1	CASRNLEGEYNEQFF	TGTGCCAGCAGAAACTTAGAGGGAGAATACAATGAGCAGTTCTTC